The 11 T cell receptor beta chains below come from one sample, sequenced in a study of blood T cell repertoires in COVID-19. Only in-frame clones appear in the TCRdb table, and some are missing; sequencing was by immunoSEQ multiplex PCR. The table lists around 220,000 clones, about 88% of them singletons. The sample taken for sequencing was peripheral blood. The origin of the receptors is a woman between 40 and 55 years old who had recovered from COVID-19.

The chain uses TRBV7-2 and TRBJ2-5; 9 nucleotides match TRBD1. Per germline, CDR1 SGHTA and CDR2 FQGNSA. The CDR3 extends over 15 amino acids. Trimming removed 3 bases from V and 4 bases from J; junction bases left unmatched: 6. The CDR3 DNA sequence: TGTGCCAGCAGCTTCACAGGGGGCGCGGGAGAGACCCAGTACTTC. Protein sequence: CASSFTGGAGETQYF.

The chain couples TRBV7-3 to TRBJ2-5, with D possibly TRBD2 on 5 matching bases. Germline CDR1 reads SGHTA; CDR2 reads FQGTGA. The CDR3 is made up of 13 amino acids. V was clipped by 6 bases and J by 5 bases, with 13 bases between them. The CDR3 is CASSLTGIETQYF. The CDR3 DNA reads TGTGCCAGCAGTCTTACCGGGATTGAGACCCAGTACTTC.

This sequence joins TRBV5-1 and TRBJ1-2; no reliable D call. This CDR3 has 13 residues. The germline CDR1 and CDR2 sequences are SGHRS and YFSETQ. With 4 bases removed from V and 4 bases from J, the gap between germline ends came to 11 bases. The CDR3 sequence is CASSPTSSYGYTF. In DNA form, the CDR3 reads TGCGCCAGCAGCCCAACATCCTCCTATGGCTACACCTTC.

The chain has TRBV5-4 and TRBJ1-2; 9 bases fit TRBD1. The CDR3 spans 14 residues. Trimming removed 0 bases from V and 5 bases from J; junction bases left unmatched: 2. In germline, CDR1 is SGHNT, CDR2 YYREEE (reference sequence). For the CDR3, the DNA is TGTGCCAGCAGCTTGGGCGGGACAGGGTATGGCTACACCTTC. It translates to CASSLGGTGYGYTF.

This clone has just one count. CDR3 coding DNA: TGTGCCAGTAGTATCAAGCGGAGCTCCTACAATGAGCAGTTCTTC. It yields the protein CASSIKRSSYNEQFF. The chain employs TRBV19 and TRBJ2-1; perhaps TRBD2 as D (5 bases). CDR3 length: 15 amino acids. Germline CDR1 and CDR2: LNHDA and SQIVND (reference sequence). The ends were cut back, 3 bases at V and 0 bases at J, with 9 bases in the middle.

The J gene is TRBJ2-7, the V gene TRBV19, with 9 positions matching TRBD2. The length of the CDR3 is 15 residues. In germline, CDR1 is LNHDA, CDR2 SQIVND (reference sequence). After removal of 5 bases from V and 4 bases from J, the junction contained 9 bases not matched to a gene. CDR3 coding DNA: TGTGCCAGTAGTCGTTTAGCGGGAGTCGGGTACGAGCAGTACTTC. Amino acids: CASSRLAGVGYEQYF.

This rearrangement joins TRBV10-3 to TRBJ2-7; a possible D gene is TRBD2 (6 bases). The V gene's germline CDR1 is ENHRY and CDR2 SYGVKD. The ends were cut back, 0 bases at V and 5 bases at J, with 11 bases in the middle. CDR3 size: 14 residues. The CDR3: CAISESGGVDEQYF. CDR3 bases: TGTGCCATCAGTGAGTCAGGAGGGGTTGACGAGCAGTACTTC.

The rearrangement uses TRBV18 and TRBJ2-1, with 10 positions matching TRBD2. CDR3 length: 15 amino acids. V shed 2 bases, J shed 7 bases, and the junction held 5 bases outside the gene matches. CDR1 is KGHSH, CDR2 LQKENI, per germline. In DNA form, the CDR3 reads TGTGCCAGCTCACCAGCAGCGGGAGGGTCTAATGAGCAGTTCTTC. Amino acid sequence: CASSPAAGGSNEQFF.

This clone was observed once. The rearrangement uses TRBV28 and TRBJ2-3; 16 nucleotides align to TRBD2. Germline lookup yields CDR1 MDHEN and CDR2 SYDVKM. This CDR3 has 19 residues. V lost 5 bases, J lost 1 base, and 9 bases stayed unmatched. CDR3 bases: TGTGCCAGCAGTGGGCCGGGACTAGCGGGGGGGCCGGGCACAGATACGCAGTATTTT. Protein: CASSGPGLAGGPGTDTQYF.

V and J are TRBV30 and TRBJ2-7; perhaps TRBD2 as D (6 bases). The V and J ends lost 5 bases and 0 bases respectively, with 17 bases between them. Looked up from germline, CDR1 is GTSNPN and CDR2 is SVGIG (reference sequence). This CDR3 is 15 amino acids long. CDR3 nucleotide sequence: TGTGCCTGGGCAGAACCGGGACTTGGCTCCTACGAGCAGTACTTC. This sequence encodes CAWAEPGLGSYEQYF. Together with reference TRBV30 and TRBJ2-7, the CDR3 gives the full variable domain: SQTIHQWPATLVQPVGSPLSLECTVEGTSNPNLYWYRQAAGRGLQLLFYSVGIGQISSEVPQNLSASRPQDRQFILSSKKLLLSDSGFYLCAWAEPGLGSYEQYFGPGTRLTVT.

V is TRBV30 and J is TRBJ1-2; D possibly corresponds to TRBD1 (6 bases). The CDR3 runs to 12 residues. Germline loops: CDR1 GTSNPN, CDR2 SVGIG (reference sequence). Trimming took 2 bases from V and 2 from J, leaving 6 bases between them. The CDR3 bases are TGTGCCTGGAGTCAGGGGAACTATGGCTACACCTTC. Encoded protein: CAWSQGNYGYTF.